The 20 T cell receptor beta chains listed next were all sequenced from one sample in a study of early T cells in non-severe SARS-CoV-2 infection. One entry per CDR3 protein, called by TCRdb with MiXCR from the 5' RACE reads. The top ten clones hold approximately 7.4% of a sample with 70,000 to 85,000 distinct CDR3 sequences, approximately 5% of them seen once. The sequences come from whole blood, collected at baseline. The receptors here all came from an adult who was a healthcare worker with PCR-confirmed SARS-CoV-2 infection or an uninfected control (not recorded which).

The table lists this clonotype with many counts. This chain joins TRBV19 and TRBJ2-1, with D unresolved. The germline V and J ends were trimmed by 1 base and 0 bases, with 7 bases remaining between them. CDR1 and CDR2 from the germline V gene are LNHDA and SQIVND (reference sequence). The CDR3 extends over 15 amino acids. The CDR3 region is CASSIAPSSYNEQFF. The CDR3 DNA is TGTGCCAGTAGTATAGCGCCGAGCTCCTACAATGAGCAGTTCTTC.

This clonotype was detected ten times or more. The rearrangement joins TRBV7-2 to TRBJ1-6, with D possibly matching TRBD1 (5 bases). V gave up 5 bases and J gave up 0 bases, with 11 bases separating them. This CDR3 comprises 16 residues. Germline-derived CDR1 and CDR2 are SGHTA and FQGNSA. The CDR3 DNA is TGTGCCAGCAGCCCGAGACAGAGCTCCTATAATTCACCCCTCCACTTT. Translation: CASSPRQSSYNSPLHF.

The rearrangement joins TRBV27 to TRBJ2-3; 8 bases are a match to TRBD2. From germline, CDR1 is MNHEY and CDR2 SMNVEV (reference sequence). After removal of 5 bases from V and 0 bases from J, the junction contained 4 bases not matched to a gene. This CDR3 region has 15 residues. The CDR3 nucleotides are TGTGCCAGCAGTGTACTAGCGGTTAGCACAGATACGCAGTATTTT. Translating gives CASSVLAVSTDTQYF.

There are many counts of this clonotype. CDR3: CASSQDLAGGIYDKNIQYF. The CDR3 DNA reads TGTGCCAGCAGCCAAGATCTAGCGGGAGGAATCTATGACAAAAACATTCAGTACTTC. The chain carries TRBV4-2 and TRBJ2-4, with 11 nucleotides matching TRBD2. The germline V gene encodes CDR1 LGHNA and CDR2 YNFKEQ. The CDR3 runs to 19 residues. Losses at the gene ends were 0 bases for V and 3 bases for J; bases not matched to a gene: 10.

This clonotype was counted only a few times. The chain links TRBV12-3 or TRBV12-4 to TRBJ1-2, with 7 bases matching TRBD1. The junction had 6 bases not matched to a gene; V was cut back by 5 bases and J by 6 bases. The CDR3 totals 13 residues. CDR3 DNA: TGTGCCAGCAGTCAGGGGGTCCTCGATGGCTACACCTTC. It is translated as CASSQGVLDGYTF.

In this sample, this clonotype turned up many times. The chain couples TRBV12-3 or TRBV12-4 to TRBJ1-3; tentatively, D is TRBD1 (6 bases). V was cut by 8 bases and J by 0 bases, with 11 bases left in between. This CDR3 region has 14 residues. The CDR3 DNA sequence: TGTGCCAGCCACGGGACATACTCTGGAAACACCATATATTTT. This sequence encodes CASHGTYSGNTIYF.

The chain uses TRBV2 and TRBJ2-2; 7 bases align to TRBD2. Per germline, CDR1 SNHLY and CDR2 FYNNEI. The CDR3 covers 15 residues. V trimming: 4 bases; J trimming: 4 bases; junction bases outside the gene matches: 6. The CDR3 spells CASSVSGTRTGELFF. The DNA for the CDR3 is TGTGCCAGCAGTGTCAGCGGGACCCGCACCGGGGAGCTGTTTTTT.

This clonotype occurred many times. The chain links TRBV25-1 to TRBJ1-2; D gene unclear. Germline V gene data show CDR1 as MGHDK and CDR2 as SYGVNS. The CDR3 runs to 13 residues. V lost 2 bases, J lost 8 bases, and 12 bases lay in between. The DNA of the CDR3 is TGTGCCAGCAGTGAAAGGGATTTTTTCGGCTACACCTTC. Translated, it gives CASSERDFFGYTF.

This clonotype was observed at least ten times. The chain recombines TRBV12-3 or TRBV12-4 with TRBJ1-1; 7 bases agree with TRBD1. V lost 6 bases, J lost 6 bases, and 10 bases stayed unmatched. CDR3 length: 14 residues. The CDR3 here is CASRLGQERSEAFF. As DNA, the CDR3 is TGTGCCAGCAGGCTCGGACAGGAGAGGTCTGAAGCTTTCTTT.

This clonotype occurred a few times. An end of the junction does not agree with germline; a read error may underlie this. The rearrangement uses TRBV7-9 and TRBJ1-1; D remains ambiguous. Germline V CDR1 and CDR2: SEHNR, FQNEAQ (reference sequence). This CDR3 contains 15 residues. In DNA, the CDR3 is TGTGCCAGCAGCCATCAAACTTCCTGGAACGCTGAAGCTTTCTTT. Translating it yields CASSHQTSWNAEAFF.

There are many counts of this clonotype. V usage is TRBV12-3 or TRBV12-4 and J usage is TRBJ2-7; D is undetermined. This CDR3 is built from 13 residues. V lost 3 bases and J lost 3, with 9 bases in between. The CDR3 DNA is TGTGCCAGCAGTTTGGGTCAGCTCTACGAGCAGTACTTC. Amino acid sequence: CASSLGQLYEQYF.

This clonotype was seen more than once but under ten times. This rearrangement joins TRBV6-5 to TRBJ2-5; D is possibly TRBD2 (6 bases). The CDR3 has 14 amino acids. From germline, CDR1 is MNHEY and CDR2 SVGAGI. Trimming pared 5 bases from V and 7 bases from J, leaving 17 bases between. The CDR3 bases are TGTGCCAGCAGTAGGGACTCCGGCTCGTGGACCCAGTACTTC. Translation: CASSRDSGSWTQYF.

This clonotype has a count of ten or more. Written as DNA, the CDR3 is TGTGCCAGCAGCTTAGGGTGGCTGGGAGAAAAATCCAAAAACATTCAGTACTTC. Amino acids: CASSLGWLGEKSKNIQYF. The chain carries TRBV7-9 and TRBJ2-4, with D maybe TRBD2 (5 bases). Germline V gene lookup returns CDR1 SEHNR and CDR2 FQNEAQ (reference sequence). Deletions cut 1 base from V and 2 bases from J, with 18 bases between. The CDR3 totals 18 residues. The full variable domain, completed using reference TRBV7-9 and TRBJ2-4, is DTGVSQNPRHKITKRGQNVTFRCDPISEHNRLYWYRQTLGQGPEFLTYFQNEAQLEKSRLLSDRFSAERPKGSFSTLEIQRTEQGDSAMYLCASSLGWLGEKSKNIQYFGAGTRLSVL.

This clonotype was observed at least ten times. J is TRBJ1-1 and V is TRBV7-6; 8 nucleotides agree with TRBD1. V shed 5 bases, J shed 4 bases, and the junction held 3 bases outside the gene matches. Per germline, CDR1 SGHVS and CDR2 FNYEAQ. The CDR3 loop spans 13 amino acids. DNA for the CDR3: TGTGCCAGCAGCCCCGGACAGGGCACTGAAGCTTTCTTT. This sequence encodes CASSPGQGTEAFF.

This clonotype was seen only a few times. The CDR3 nucleotides are TGTGCCAGCAGCTTAGATGCTGGGGATGAGCAGTTCTTC. Translated: CASSLDAGDEQFF. V is TRBV11-3 and J is TRBJ2-1; D remains unclear. The germline CDR1 and CDR2 sequences are SGHNT and YENEEA. V gave up 0 bases and J gave up 8 bases, with 8 bases separating them. CDR3 length: 13 amino acids.

Worth noting for this clonotype: A much larger clone differs from this one at a single base, so this may be a read error. The rearrangement joins TRBV20-1 to TRBJ2-7; D not certain. V was cut by 6 bases and J by 5 bases, with 20 bases left in between. The V gene's germline CDR1 is DFQATT and CDR2 SNEGSKA (reference sequence). This CDR3 is built from 14 residues. The CDR3 nucleotides read TGCAGTGCAAAAAGCCCCATGGGTTTGAACGAGCAGTACTTC. Translation gives CSAKSPMGLNEQYF.

This clonotype appeared many times. V gene TRBV30 combines with J gene TRBJ1-4; perhaps TRBD1 as D (5 bases). The CDR3 is 15 amino acids. The ends were cut back, 3 bases at V and 13 bases at J, with 24 bases in the middle. Germline V gene lookup returns CDR1 GTSNPN and CDR2 SVGIG (reference sequence). The CDR3 DNA reads TGTGCCTGGAGGTCCTTCGGTCGACAGCCTCCGTTACTGTTTTTT. Translation gives CAWRSFGRQPPLLFF. Combining the CDR3 with reference TRBV30 and TRBJ1-4 gives the whole variable domain SQTIHQWPATLVQPVGSPLSLECTVEGTSNPNLYWYRQAAGRGLQLLFYSVGIGQISSEVPQNLSASRPQDRQFILSSKKLLLSDSGFYLCAWRSFGRQPPLLFFGSGTQLSVL.

This clonotype was found many times. This rearrangement joins TRBV3-1 to TRBJ2-7, with a possible D match to TRBD2 (6 bases). V was pared by 3 bases and J by 0 bases, with 6 bases between. This CDR3 spans 13 amino acids. Looked up from germline, CDR1 is LGHDT and CDR2 is YNNKEL (reference sequence). CDR3 amino acids: CASSHGSSYEQYF. CDR3 DNA: TGTGCCAGCAGCCACGGGAGCTCCTACGAGCAGTACTTC.

This clonotype has at least ten counts. The genes are TRBV30 and TRBJ2-1; no clear D gene. The CDR3 totals 13 residues. V shed 1 base and J shed 6 bases, with 10 bases lying between them. The germline CDR1 and CDR2 sequences are GTSNPN and SVGIG (reference sequence). This chain's CDR3 is CAWSALTGNEQFF. The DNA of the CDR3 is TGTGCCTGGAGTGCTCTGACCGGCAATGAGCAGTTCTTC.

The chain is built from TRBV7-9 and TRBJ1-6, with D possibly TRBD1 on 5 matching bases. The V end lost 4 bases, the J end lost 0 bases, and 10 bases lay between the germline ends. This CDR3 is 16 amino acids long. From germline, CDR1 is SEHNR and CDR2 FQNEAQ (reference sequence). The DNA for the CDR3 is TGTGCCAGCAGCTCTCCAGGGAGCTCCTATAATTCACCCCTCCACTTT. Its translation: CASSSPGSSYNSPLHF.